The 21 T cell receptor beta chains below come from one sample, sequenced in a study of cytotoxic CD8 clonotypes in ibrutinib-treated CLL. Sequencing was performed with immunoSEQ multiplex PCR; in TCRdb, only in-frame clones are kept and a portion is missing. The data hold 160,000 or so clones, with approximately 77% observed a single time. The material was PBMCs, obtained after 12 months of ibrutinib treatment. These receptors were taken from a human donor with chronic lymphocytic leukemia.

This clone was seen only a few times. The CDR3 nucleotides read TGTGCCAGCAGACAGGGACAGGGGAACTATGGCTACACCTTC. This codes for CASRQGQGNYGYTF. The chain combines TRBV6-5 with TRBJ1-2; 10 bases map to TRBD1. The CDR3 totals 14 residues. Germline assignment: CDR1 MNHEY and CDR2 SVGAGI. V was clipped by 6 bases and J by 2 bases; unmatched bases: 3.

The V call is TRBV4-1, the J call TRBJ2-1, with 8 bases fitting TRBD2. This CDR3 has 18 residues. The germline gives CDR1 MGHRA, CDR2 YSYEKL. The V and J ends lost 0 bases and 2 bases, in that order; junction bases with no gene match: 9. The CDR3 region has the DNA TGCGCCAGCAGCCAAGATTCGACTAGCGAAAGCCCCTACAATGAGCAGTTCTTC. Translated, it gives CASSQDSTSESPYNEQFF.

The chain is built from TRBV28 and TRBJ1-6; 10 bases align to TRBD1. Germline V gene lookup returns CDR1 MDHEN and CDR2 SYDVKM. The CDR3 is 12 amino acids. CDR3 loop: CTTGTGDSPLHF. CDR3 coding DNA: TGTACTACCGGGACAGGGGATTCACCCCTCCACTTT.

In DNA form, the CDR3 reads TGTGCCAGCGAGAGGGCTAATGAAAAACTGTTTTTT. Its translation: CASERANEKLFF. The chain uses TRBV7-9 and TRBJ1-4; D is undetermined. The length of the CDR3 is 12 residues. V was clipped by 8 bases and J by 3 bases, with 7 bases between them. The germline CDR1 and CDR2 sequences are SEHNR and FQNEAQ (reference sequence). Based on the CDR3 plus reference TRBV7-9 and TRBJ1-4, the full variable domain is DTGVSQNPRHKITKRGQNVTFRCDPISEHNRLYWYRQTLGQGPEFLTYFQNEAQLEKSRLLSDRFSAERPKGSFSTLEIQRTEQGDSAMYLCASERANEKLFFGSGTQLSVL.

A few counts support this clone. V usage is TRBV29-1 and J usage is TRBJ1-2; no reliable D call. The CDR3 contains 12 residues. Deletions cut 4 bases from V and 3 bases from J, with 9 bases between. Germline V CDR1 and CDR2: SQVTM, ANQGSEA. The CDR3, as DNA: TGCAGCGTTGCTAGGTTCGACTATGGCTACACCTTC. This encodes CSVARFDYGYTF.

V usage is TRBV19 and J usage is TRBJ2-2; 9 bases are shared with TRBD1. Germline V CDR1 and CDR2: LNHDA, SQIVND (reference sequence). The CDR3 runs to 15 residues. With V trimmed by 5 bases and J by 6 bases, 7 bases remained unmatched. This chain's CDR3 is CASSVGQGTAGELFF. The CDR3 DNA reads TGTGCCAGTAGTGTAGGACAGGGGACCGCCGGGGAGCTGTTTTTT.

The CDR3 nucleotides read TGTGCCAGCAGCTTGGGGACAGCAGCTAACTATGGCTACACCTTC. Its protein product is CASSLGTAANYGYTF. This chain connects TRBV7-2 to TRBJ1-2; 7 nucleotides align to TRBD1. V dropped 3 bases and J dropped 0; count of bases not matched to a gene: 4. The CDR3 spans 15 residues. Germline CDR1 reads SGHTA; CDR2 reads FQGNSA.

The chain carries TRBV5-5 and TRBJ2-3; D is perhaps TRBD2 (6 bases). The CDR3 is made up of 14 amino acids. The germline V and J ends were trimmed by 3 bases and 0 bases, with 8 bases remaining between them. CDR1 and CDR2 (germline): SGHKS, YYEKEE (reference sequence). The DNA for the CDR3 is TGTGCCAGCAGCTCCGGGAGAAGCACAGATACGCAGTATTTT. It is translated as CASSSGRSTDTQYF.

The DNA of the CDR3 is TGTGCCAGCAGCTTCGGGACAGGGGAAGGTTTAGGTGAAAAACTGTTTTTT. Its protein is CASSFGTGEGLGEKLFF. This chain links TRBV9 with TRBJ1-4; TRBD1 matches 10 bases. V trimming: 4 bases; J trimming: 7 bases; junction bases outside the gene matches: 13. The CDR3 loop spans 17 amino acids. Germline CDR1 is SGDLS and CDR2 is YYNGEE.

V gene TRBV6-6 combines with J gene TRBJ1-2; TRBD1 might be the D (5 bases). CDR1 is MNHNY and CDR2 is SVGAGI in the germline V gene (reference sequence). V gave up 6 bases and J gave up 3 bases, with 14 bases separating them. The CDR3 has 14 residues. The CDR3 is CASSLTSGDYGYTF. CDR3 bases: TGTGCCAGCAGCCTTACATCGGGGGACTATGGCTACACCTTC.

The chain recombines TRBV11-1 with TRBJ1-2; TRBD1 might be the D (5 bases). Trimming stripped 5 bases from V and 5 bases from J, with 12 bases between. In germline, CDR1 is SGHAT, CDR2 FQDESV (reference sequence). The CDR3 has 13 amino acids. Written as DNA, the CDR3 is TGTGCCAGCAGCCTCCAAGACAGTTATGGCTACACCTTC. Translated, it gives CASSLQDSYGYTF.

V usage is TRBV28 and J usage is TRBJ1-2, with a weak D call TRBD1 (5 bases). The CDR3 totals 15 residues. Germline lookup yields CDR1 MDHEN and CDR2 SYDVKM. The V and J ends lost 6 bases and 4 bases respectively, with 18 bases between them. CDR3 sequence: CASRPTGGGSYGYTF. DNA for the CDR3: TGTGCCAGCAGGCCCACAGGCGGGGGGAGCTATGGCTACACCTTC.

This chain joins TRBV7-9 and TRBJ2-3, with D maybe TRBD1 (5 bases). V lost 4 bases and J lost 6, with 17 bases in between. Germline values: CDR1 SEHNR, CDR2 FQNEAQ (reference sequence). The CDR3 runs to 15 residues. The CDR3 loop reads CASSSDRGQGDTQYF. Here the CDR3 DNA reads TGTGCCAGCAGCTCCGACAGAGGCCAAGGTGATACGCAGTATTTT.

The chain links TRBV2 to TRBJ1-1, with D perhaps TRBD1 (6 bases). The V end lost 7 bases, the J end lost 6 bases, and 18 bases lay between the germline ends. CDR3 size: 14 residues. Germline assignment: CDR1 SNHLY and CDR2 FYNNEI. The CDR3 nucleotides are TGTGCCAGCAAAATGGGCGGGGGCACCCCTGAAGCTTTCTTT. Translating it yields CASKMGGGTPEAFF.

The genes are TRBV21-1 and TRBJ1-5; TRBD1, the table's D call, lacks a check against the DNA. TRBV21-1 is designated a pseudogene. The CDR3 has 19 residues. The CDR3 nucleotides read TGTGCCAGCAGCAAAGCAAGGGACAGGGAGGGAACTAGCAATCAGCCCCAGCATTTT. It codes for CASSKARDREGTSNQPQHF.

This clone showed up just a few times. The rearrangement joins TRBV11-2 to TRBJ2-7; perhaps TRBD1 as D (5 bases). CDR3 length: 14 amino acids. In germline, CDR1 is SGHAT, CDR2 FQNNGV. V gave up 1 base and J gave up 3 bases, with 10 bases separating them. CDR3: CASSLGGSLYEQYF. Here the CDR3 DNA reads TGTGCCAGCAGCTTAGGGGGCTCCCTCTACGAGCAGTACTTC.

The chain couples TRBV7-9 to TRBJ2-3; 12 bases fit TRBD2. Losses at the gene ends were 5 bases for V and 1 base for J; bases not matched to a gene: 10. Germline V gives CDR1 SEHNR, CDR2 FQNEAQ (reference sequence). The length of the CDR3 is 18 residues. The CDR3 nucleotides read TGTGCCAGCAGCCCTATCCTAGCGGGAGGGCCCGGCACAGATACGCAGTATTTT. Translated: CASSPILAGGPGTDTQYF.

The chain employs TRBV18 and TRBJ2-2; TRBD1 aligns across 7 bases. The ends lost 3 bases at V and 1 base at J; junction bases unmatched: 5. Germline values: CDR1 KGHSH, CDR2 LQKENI. This CDR3 has 16 residues. The CDR3 sequence: CASSPPQGRNTGELFF. In nucleotides, the CDR3 is TGTGCCAGCTCACCGCCACAGGGGAGGAACACCGGGGAGCTGTTTTTT.

This chain connects TRBV30 to TRBJ1-4, with a possible D match to TRBD1 (5 bases). In germline, CDR1 is GTSNPN, CDR2 SVGIG (reference sequence). V lost 0 bases to trimming and J lost 7 bases, with 9 bases between them. The CDR3 is 13 residues long. CDR3 nucleotides: TGTGCCTGGAGTGTAGGGGAAGTTGAAAAACTGTTTTTT. It specifies CAWSVGEVEKLFF.

Remarks on this clone: The junction differs from germline at one of its ends, possibly a read error. The chain links TRBV5-1 to TRBJ2-2; 10 positions match TRBD2. The CDR3 covers 17 residues. Looked up from germline, CDR1 is SGHRS and CDR2 is YFSETQ. CDR3 nucleotide sequence: TGCGCCAGCACCTTGGTTCTAGCGGGAGTCAGCGCCGGGGAGCTGTTTTTT. Translation: CASTLVLAGVSAGELFF.

The chain uses TRBV28 and TRBJ2-4; D possibly matches TRBD1 or TRBD2 (5 bases each). Trimming took 5 bases from V and 0 from J, leaving 17 bases between them. Germline V gene data show CDR1 as MDHEN and CDR2 as SYDVKM. The CDR3 loop spans 17 amino acids. The CDR3: CASSSTGTVLAKNIQYF. The CDR3 DNA reads TGTGCCAGCAGTAGTACCGGGACCGTTTTAGCCAAAAACATTCAGTACTTC.